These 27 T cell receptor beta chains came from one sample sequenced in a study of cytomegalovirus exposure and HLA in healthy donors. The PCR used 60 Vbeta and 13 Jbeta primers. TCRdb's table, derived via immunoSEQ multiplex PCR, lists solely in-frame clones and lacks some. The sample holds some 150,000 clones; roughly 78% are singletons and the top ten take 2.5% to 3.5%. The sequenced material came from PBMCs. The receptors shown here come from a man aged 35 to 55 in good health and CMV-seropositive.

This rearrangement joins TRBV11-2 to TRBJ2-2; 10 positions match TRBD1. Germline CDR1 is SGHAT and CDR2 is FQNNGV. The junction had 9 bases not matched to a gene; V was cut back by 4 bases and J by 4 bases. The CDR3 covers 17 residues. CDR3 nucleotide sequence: TGTGCCAGCAGCTGGGGGGGGACAGGGGAAGGCACCGGGGAGCTGTTTTTT. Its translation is CASSWGGTGEGTGELFF.

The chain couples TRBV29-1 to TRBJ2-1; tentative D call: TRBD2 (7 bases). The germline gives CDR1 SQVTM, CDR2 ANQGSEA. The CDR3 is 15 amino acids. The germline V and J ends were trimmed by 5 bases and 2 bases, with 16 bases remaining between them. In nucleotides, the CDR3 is TGCAGCGTTCCCGAAGGGGAGGGGGCCTACAATGAGCAGTTCTTC. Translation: CSVPEGEGAYNEQFF.

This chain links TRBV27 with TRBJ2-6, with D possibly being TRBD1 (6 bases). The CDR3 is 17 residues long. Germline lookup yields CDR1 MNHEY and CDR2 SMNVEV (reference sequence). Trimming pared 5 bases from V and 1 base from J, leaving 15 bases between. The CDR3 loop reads CASSLHLQGSGANVLTF. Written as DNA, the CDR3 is TGTGCCAGCAGTCTACACCTTCAGGGGTCTGGGGCCAACGTCCTGACTTTC. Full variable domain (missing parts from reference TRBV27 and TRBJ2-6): EAQVTQNPRYLITVTGKKLTVTCSQNMNHEYMSWYRQDPGLGLRQIYYSMNVEVTDKGDVPEGYKVSRKEKRNFPLILESPSPNQTSLYFCASSLHLQGSGANVLTFGAGSRLTVL.

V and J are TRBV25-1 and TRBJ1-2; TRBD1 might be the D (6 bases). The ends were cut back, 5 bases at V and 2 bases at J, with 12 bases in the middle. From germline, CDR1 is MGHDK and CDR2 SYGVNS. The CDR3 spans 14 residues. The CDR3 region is CASSRQDQNYGYTF. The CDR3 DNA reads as TGTGCCAGCAGTCGACAGGATCAGAACTATGGCTACACCTTC.

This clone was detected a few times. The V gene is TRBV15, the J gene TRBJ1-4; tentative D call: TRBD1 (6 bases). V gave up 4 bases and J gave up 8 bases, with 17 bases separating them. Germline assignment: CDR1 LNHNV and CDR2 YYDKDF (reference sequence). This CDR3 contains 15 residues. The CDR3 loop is CATSNATGGSEKLFF. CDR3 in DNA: TGTGCCACCAGCAACGCGACAGGCGGTTCCGAAAAACTGTTTTTT.

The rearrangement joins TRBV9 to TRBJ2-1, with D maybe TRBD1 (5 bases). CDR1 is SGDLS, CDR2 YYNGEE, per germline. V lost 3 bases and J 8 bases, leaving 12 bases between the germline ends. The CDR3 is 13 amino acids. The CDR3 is CASSARVLDEQFF. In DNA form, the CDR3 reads TGTGCCAGCAGCGCCAGGGTATTAGATGAGCAGTTCTTC.

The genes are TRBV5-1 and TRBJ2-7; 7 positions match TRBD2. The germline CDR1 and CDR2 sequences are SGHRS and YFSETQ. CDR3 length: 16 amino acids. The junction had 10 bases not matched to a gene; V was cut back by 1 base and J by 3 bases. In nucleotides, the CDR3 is TGCGCCAGCAGCTTGCAGTCGAGCGGGGACCGCTACGAGCAGTACTTC. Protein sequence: CASSLQSSGDRYEQYF.

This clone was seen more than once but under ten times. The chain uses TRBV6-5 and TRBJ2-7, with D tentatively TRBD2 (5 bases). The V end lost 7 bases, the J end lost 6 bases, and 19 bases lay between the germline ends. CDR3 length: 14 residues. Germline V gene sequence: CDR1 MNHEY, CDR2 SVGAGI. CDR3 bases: TGTGCCAGCACAAACTCCGGGGTCACGGGCGAGCAGTACTTC. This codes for CASTNSGVTGEQYF.

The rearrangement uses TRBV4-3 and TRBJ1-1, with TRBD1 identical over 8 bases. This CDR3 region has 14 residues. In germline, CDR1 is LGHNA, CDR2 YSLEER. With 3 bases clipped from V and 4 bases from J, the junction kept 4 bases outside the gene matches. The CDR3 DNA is TGCGCCAGCAGCCAGTTCAGGGGGCCCACTGAAGCTTTCTTT. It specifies CASSQFRGPTEAFF.

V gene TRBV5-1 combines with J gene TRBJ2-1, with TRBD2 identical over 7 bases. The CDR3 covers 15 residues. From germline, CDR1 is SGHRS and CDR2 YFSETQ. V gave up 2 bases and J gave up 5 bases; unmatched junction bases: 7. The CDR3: CASSFGLAANNEQFF. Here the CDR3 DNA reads TGCGCCAGCAGCTTCGGGCTAGCGGCAAACAATGAGCAGTTCTTC.

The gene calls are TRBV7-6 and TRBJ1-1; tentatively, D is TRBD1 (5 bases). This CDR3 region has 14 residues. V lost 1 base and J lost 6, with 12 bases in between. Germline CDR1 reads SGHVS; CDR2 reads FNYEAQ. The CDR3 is CASSLESPGAEAFF. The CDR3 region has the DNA TGTGCCAGCAGCTTAGAGTCCCCGGGGGCTGAAGCTTTCTTT.

The CDR3 region has the DNA TGTGCCAGCAGCAAAGCAACGCGGGAGGGCCTCACTACGCAGTATTTT. Protein sequence: CASSKATREGLTTQYF. The chain uses TRBV21-1 and TRBJ2-3; the table gives TRBD2 as D, unverified against the DNA. TRBV21-1 is marked as a pseudogene. This CDR3 has 16 residues.

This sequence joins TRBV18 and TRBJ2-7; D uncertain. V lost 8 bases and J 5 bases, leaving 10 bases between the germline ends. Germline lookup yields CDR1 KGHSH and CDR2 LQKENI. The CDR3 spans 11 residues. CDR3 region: CASATRDEQYF. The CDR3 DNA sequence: TGTGCCAGCGCAACCCGAGACGAGCAGTACTTC.

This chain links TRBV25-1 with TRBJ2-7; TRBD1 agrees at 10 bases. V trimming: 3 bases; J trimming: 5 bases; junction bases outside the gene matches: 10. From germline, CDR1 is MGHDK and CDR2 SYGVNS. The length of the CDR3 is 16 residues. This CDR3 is CASSDRTGGGGNEQYF. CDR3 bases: TGTGCCAGCAGTGATAGGACAGGGGGTGGGGGAAACGAGCAGTACTTC.

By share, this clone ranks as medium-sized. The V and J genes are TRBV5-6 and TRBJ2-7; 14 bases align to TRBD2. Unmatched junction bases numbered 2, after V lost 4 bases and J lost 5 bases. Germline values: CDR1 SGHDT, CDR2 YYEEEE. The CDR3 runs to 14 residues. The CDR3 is CASSPGLAGDEQYF. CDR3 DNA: TGTGCCAGCAGCCCGGGACTAGCGGGAGACGAGCAGTACTTC.

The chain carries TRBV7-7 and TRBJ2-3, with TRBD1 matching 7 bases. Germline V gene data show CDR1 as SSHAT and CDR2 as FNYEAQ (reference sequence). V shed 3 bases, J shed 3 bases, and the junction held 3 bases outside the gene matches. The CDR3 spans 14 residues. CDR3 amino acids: CASSLDRFTDTQYF. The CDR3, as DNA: TGTGCCAGCAGCTTGGACAGGTTTACAGATACGCAGTATTTT. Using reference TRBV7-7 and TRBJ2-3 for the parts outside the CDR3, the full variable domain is GAGVSQSPRYKVTKRGQDVTLRCDPISSHATLYWYQQALGQGPEFLTYFNYEAQPDKSGLPSDRFSAERPEGSISTLTIQRTEQRDSAMYRCASSLDRFTDTQYFGPGTRLTVL.

CDR3 nucleotides: TGTGCCAGCAGCTACCAACAGGGGCAGAACACTGAAGCTTTCTTT. Protein product: CASSYQQGQNTEAFF. This chain links TRBV13 with TRBJ1-1; 7 nucleotides line up with TRBD1. CDR3 size: 15 residues. With V trimmed by 4 bases and J by 1 base, 6 bases remained unmatched. Germline V gene data show CDR1 as PRHDT and CDR2 as FYEKMQ (reference sequence).

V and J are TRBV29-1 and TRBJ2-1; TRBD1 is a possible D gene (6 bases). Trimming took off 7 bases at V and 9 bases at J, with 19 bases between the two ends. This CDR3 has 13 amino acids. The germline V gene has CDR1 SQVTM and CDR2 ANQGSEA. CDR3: CSARAQGFGEQFF. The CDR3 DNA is TGCAGCGCCCGAGCACAGGGCTTTGGTGAGCAGTTCTTC.

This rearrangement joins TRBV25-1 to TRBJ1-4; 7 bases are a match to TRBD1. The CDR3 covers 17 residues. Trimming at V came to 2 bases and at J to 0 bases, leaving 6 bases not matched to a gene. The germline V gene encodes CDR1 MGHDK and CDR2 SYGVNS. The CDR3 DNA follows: TGTGCCAGCAGTGAAATGACAGGGCTTGCAACTAATGAAAAACTGTTTTTT. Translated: CASSEMTGLATNEKLFF.

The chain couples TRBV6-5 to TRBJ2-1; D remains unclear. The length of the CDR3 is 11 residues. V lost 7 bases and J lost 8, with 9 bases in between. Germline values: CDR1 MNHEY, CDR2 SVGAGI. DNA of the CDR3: TGTGCCAGCACCCAACGGGATGAGCAGTTCTTC. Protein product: CASTQRDEQFF.

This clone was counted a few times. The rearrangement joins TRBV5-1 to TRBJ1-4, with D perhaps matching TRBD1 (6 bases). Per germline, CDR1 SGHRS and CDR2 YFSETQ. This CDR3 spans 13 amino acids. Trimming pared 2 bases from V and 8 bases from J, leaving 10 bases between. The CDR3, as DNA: TGCGCCAGCAGCTTTCCAGGGGCCGAAAAACTGTTTTTT. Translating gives CASSFPGAEKLFF.

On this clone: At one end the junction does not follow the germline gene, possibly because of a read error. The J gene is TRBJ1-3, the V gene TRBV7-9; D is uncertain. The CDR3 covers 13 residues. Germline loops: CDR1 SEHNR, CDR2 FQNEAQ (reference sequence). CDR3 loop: CSSSSLSGNTIYF. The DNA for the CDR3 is TGTTCCAGCAGCTCTCTCTCTGGAAACACCATATATTTT.

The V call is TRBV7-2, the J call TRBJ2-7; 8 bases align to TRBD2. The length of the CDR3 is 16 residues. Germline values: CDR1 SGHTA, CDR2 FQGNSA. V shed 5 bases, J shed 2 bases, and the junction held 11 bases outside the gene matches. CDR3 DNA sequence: TGTGCCAGCAGCCGGGGGGGCGGGAGGCCCCCCTACGAGCAGTACTTC. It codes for CASSRGGGRPPYEQYF.

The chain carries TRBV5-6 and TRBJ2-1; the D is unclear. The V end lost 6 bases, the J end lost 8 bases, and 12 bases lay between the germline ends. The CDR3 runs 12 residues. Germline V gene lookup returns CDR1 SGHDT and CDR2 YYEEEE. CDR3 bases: TGTGCCAGCAACCGCGATCCCGATGAGCAGTTCTTC. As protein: CASNRDPDEQFF.

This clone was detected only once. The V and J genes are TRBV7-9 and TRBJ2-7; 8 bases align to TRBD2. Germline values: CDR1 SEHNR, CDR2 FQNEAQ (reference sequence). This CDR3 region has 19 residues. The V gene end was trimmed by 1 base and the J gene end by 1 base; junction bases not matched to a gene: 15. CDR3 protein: CASSLGPGRGGRKSYEQYF. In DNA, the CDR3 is TGTGCCAGCAGCTTAGGCCCAGGAAGGGGCGGGAGGAAATCCTACGAGCAGTACTTC.

CDR3 sequence: CASRGAGLGNQPQHF. The CDR3 nucleotides read TGTGCCAGCAGGGGGGCAGGGCTGGGCAATCAGCCCCAGCATTTT. The chain couples TRBV5-8 to TRBJ1-5; perhaps TRBD1 as D (6 bases). Trimming stripped 5 bases from V and 2 bases from J, with 14 bases between. Germline CDR1 SGHTS, CDR2 YDEGEE. The CDR3 spans 15 residues.

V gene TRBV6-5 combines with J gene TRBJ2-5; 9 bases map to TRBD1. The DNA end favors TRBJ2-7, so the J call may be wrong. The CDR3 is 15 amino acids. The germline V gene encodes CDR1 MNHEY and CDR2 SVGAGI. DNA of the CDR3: TGTGCCAGCAGTTACGATAACAGGGGGCCCTTCGAGCAGTACTTC. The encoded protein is CASSYDNRGPFEQYF.